Listed below are T cell receptor beta chains from one sample, sequenced in a study of T-cell reconstitution after alpha-beta-depleted transplantation in children. TCRdb re-called the PCR reads through MiXCR, storing one row per CDR3 protein. Altogether around 600,000 distinct CDR3 sequences are present, over 9.5% being singletons, with the ten largest covering 4%. Material: PBMCs from the stem cell graft donor, obtained from the stem cell graft. Receptor source: a human donor who donated a stem cell graft to a child with acute myeloid leukemia. Both conserved end residues are part of each CDR3. Fields, in order: CDR3 length, D gene, clone size, J gene, V gene, CDR3 DNA, CDR3 protein. A D gene is named only where the DNA matches it firmly. Clone size is stated in some rows and not others, as once, few, many or a class when expanded.

cdr3_length: 19; d_call: TRBD2; clone_size: many; j_call: TRBJ2-1; v_call: TRBV13; cdr3_nt: TGTGCCAGCAGCTTAGACTTTGGGGGAGGACTAGCGGGAGACAATGAGCAGTTCTTC; cdr3_aa: CASSLDFGGGLAGDNEQFF
cdr3_length: 14; d_call: TRBD1; clone_size: .; j_call: TRBJ1-1; v_call: TRBV18; cdr3_nt: TGTGCCAGCTCAACGGACAGGGGGCGAACTGAAGCTTTCTTT; cdr3_aa: CASSTDRGRTEAFF
cdr3_length: 15; d_call: .; clone_size: few; j_call: TRBJ2-2; v_call: TRBV5-1; cdr3_nt: TGCGCCAGCAGCGTTAACAGGGCGGACACCGGGGAGCTGTTTTTT; cdr3_aa: CASSVNRADTGELFF
cdr3_length: 15; d_call: TRBD2; clone_size: few; j_call: TRBJ2-7; v_call: TRBV3-1; cdr3_nt: TGTGCCAGCAGCCAAGATGTGGGACTAGTCGGCGAGCAGTACTTC; cdr3_aa: CASSQDVGLVGEQYF
cdr3_length: 14; d_call: TRBD2; clone_size: few; j_call: TRBJ2-7; v_call: TRBV7-2; cdr3_nt: TGTGCCAGCAGAAACGTAGCGGGAGGCCACGAGCAGTACTTC; cdr3_aa: CASRNVAGGHEQYF
cdr3_length: 10; d_call: .; clone_size: many; j_call: TRBJ2-3; v_call: TRBV12-3/TRBV12-4; cdr3_nt: TGTGCCAGCAGCATTGATACGCAGTATTTT; cdr3_aa: CASSIDTQYF
cdr3_length: 13; d_call: .; clone_size: .; j_call: TRBJ1-1; v_call: TRBV9; cdr3_nt: TGTGCCAGCAGCGCGCAGGGAGGCACTGAAGCTTTCTTT; cdr3_aa: CASSAQGGTEAFF
cdr3_length: 17; d_call: .; clone_size: .; j_call: TRBJ2-1; v_call: TRBV29-1; cdr3_nt: TGCAGCCTGATGGGGGCGCGGGGCGGAGAGTCCTACAATGAGCAGTTCTTC; cdr3_aa: CSLMGARGGESYNEQFF
cdr3_length: 15; d_call: .; clone_size: few; j_call: TRBJ2-1; v_call: TRBV7-9; cdr3_nt: TGTGCCAGCAGCTTAGGACAGGCGGTTTACAATGAGCAGTTCTTC; cdr3_aa: CASSLGQAVYNEQFF
cdr3_length: 19; d_call: TRBD1; clone_size: .; j_call: TRBJ1-1; v_call: TRBV20-1; cdr3_nt: TGCAGTGCTAGTGACGATCGGTGGGGTCTGAGGGGGCCTCCCACTGAAGCTTTCTTT; cdr3_aa: CSASDDRWGLRGPPTEAFF
cdr3_length: 15; d_call: TRBD1; clone_size: many; j_call: TRBJ1-4; v_call: TRBV7-2; cdr3_nt: TGTGCCAGCAGCCCCCAAGACAGGGTAACTGAAAAACTGTTTTTT; cdr3_aa: CASSPQDRVTEKLFF
cdr3_length: 14; d_call: .; clone_size: few; j_call: TRBJ2-2; v_call: TRBV29-1; cdr3_nt: TGCAGCGTGCCAACTGGACCCGTCACCGGGGAGCTGTTTTTT; cdr3_aa: CSVPTGPVTGELFF
cdr3_length: 12; d_call: TRBD2; clone_size: many; j_call: TRBJ2-7; v_call: TRBV20-1; cdr3_nt: TGCAGTACCGCGGGGGGTACCTACGAGCAGTACTTC; cdr3_aa: CSTAGGTYEQYF